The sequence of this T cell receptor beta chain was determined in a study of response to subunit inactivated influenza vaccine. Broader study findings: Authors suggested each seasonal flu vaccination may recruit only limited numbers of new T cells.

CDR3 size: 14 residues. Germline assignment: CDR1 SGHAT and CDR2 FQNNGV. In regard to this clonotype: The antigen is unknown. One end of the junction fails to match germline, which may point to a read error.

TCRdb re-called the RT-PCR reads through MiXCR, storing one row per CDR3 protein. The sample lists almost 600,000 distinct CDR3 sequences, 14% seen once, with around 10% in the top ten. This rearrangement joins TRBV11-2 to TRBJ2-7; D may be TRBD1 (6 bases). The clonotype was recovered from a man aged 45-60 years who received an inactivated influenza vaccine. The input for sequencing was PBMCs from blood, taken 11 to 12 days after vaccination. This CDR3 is CASSLAQGTYEQYF. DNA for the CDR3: TGTGCCAGCAGCTTGGCACAGGGAACTTACGAGCAGTATTTC.